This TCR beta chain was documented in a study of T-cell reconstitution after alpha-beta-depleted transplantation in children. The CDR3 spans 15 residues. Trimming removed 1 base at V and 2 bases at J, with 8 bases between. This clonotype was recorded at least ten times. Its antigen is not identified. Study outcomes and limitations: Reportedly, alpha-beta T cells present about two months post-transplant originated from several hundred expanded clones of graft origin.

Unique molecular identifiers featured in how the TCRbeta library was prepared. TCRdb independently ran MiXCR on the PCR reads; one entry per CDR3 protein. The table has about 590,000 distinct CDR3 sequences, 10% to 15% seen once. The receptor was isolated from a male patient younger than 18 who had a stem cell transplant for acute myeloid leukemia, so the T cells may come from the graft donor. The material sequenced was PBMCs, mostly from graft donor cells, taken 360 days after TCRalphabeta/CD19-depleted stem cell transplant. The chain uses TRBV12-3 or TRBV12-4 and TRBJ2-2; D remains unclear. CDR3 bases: TGTGCCAGCAGTTTAGGAGGTAGCAACACCGGGGAGCTGTTTTTT. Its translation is CASSLGGSNTGELFF.